This T cell receptor beta chain was captured in a study of T cell repertoires in cytomegalovirus infection. TCRdb ran MiXCR on the reads and lists one entry per CDR3 protein. The table has 250,000 to 300,000 distinct CDR3 sequences, roughly 13% seen once. The length of the CDR3 is 13 residues. The junction had 7 bases not matched to a gene; V was cut back by 6 bases and J by 8 bases. Germline V gene lookup returns CDR1 MDHEN and CDR2 SYDVKM. The chain uses TRBV28 and TRBJ1-2; 9 nucleotides line up with TRBD1. The sequenced sample was PBMCs. This TCR came from a human donor in good health (CMV status not recorded). Some clones in this sample may be carry-over from other donors' samples. The CDR3 loop reads CASSRTGVGGYTF. The CDR3 DNA sequence: TGTGCCAGCAGCCGGACAGGGGTTGGGGGCTACACCTTC.